The next 9 T cell receptor beta chains were all read from a single sample in a study of cytomegalovirus exposure and HLA in healthy donors. Primers: 60 Vbeta forward and 13 Jbeta reverse. Generated by immunoSEQ multiplex PCR, the TCRdb table keeps only in-frame clones and is missing some. The sample has 100,000 or so clones, about 80% seen once. Material: PBMCs. The receptors originated from a man in his forties in good health and CMV-seropositive.

The J gene is TRBJ2-1, the V gene TRBV11-2; 11 bases are a match to TRBD1. V dropped 0 bases and J dropped 9; count of bases not matched to a gene: 7. This CDR3 region has 16 residues. Germline loops: CDR1 SGHAT, CDR2 FQNNGV. CDR3 sequence reads: CASSLEGTGGNGEQFF. As DNA, the CDR3 is TGTGCCAGCAGCTTAGAGGGGACAGGGGGGAATGGTGAGCAGTTCTTC.

The chain uses TRBV6-5 and TRBJ2-5; TRBD2 aligns across 9 bases. There are 14 residues in the CDR3. Per germline, CDR1 MNHEY and CDR2 SVGAGI. With 8 bases clipped from V and 7 bases from J, the junction kept 11 bases outside the gene matches. DNA of the CDR3: TGTGCCAGCGCGGGGGGGTTGGGGGGTGGGACCCAGTACTTC. Protein sequence: CASAGGLGGGTQYF.

This clone was seen a single time. The chain combines TRBV7-2 with TRBJ2-7; D may be TRBD1 (5 bases). CDR1 is SGHTA and CDR2 is FQGNSA in the germline V gene. This CDR3 is built from 14 residues. V was clipped by 1 base and J by 5 bases, with 12 bases between them. The CDR3 DNA follows: TGTGCCAGCAGCTTAGGGGGCTTAGGGGACGAGCAGTACTTC. The encoded protein is CASSLGGLGDEQYF.

The chain recombines TRBV6-6 with TRBJ1-3; perhaps TRBD1 as D (5 bases). Germline V gene sequence: CDR1 MNHNY, CDR2 SVGAGI (reference sequence). The CDR3 contains 15 residues. The ends were cut back, 2 bases at V and 4 bases at J, with 12 bases in the middle. The CDR3 nucleotides read TGTGCCAGCAGTTACCGTTGGACATACGGAAACACCATATATTTT. Translated, it gives CASSYRWTYGNTIYF.

This chain uses TRBV10-1 with TRBJ2-7, with 8 positions matching TRBD2. The V gene's germline CDR1 is WNHNN and CDR2 SYGVQD (reference sequence). The CDR3 is 15 amino acids. The trim removed 4 bases at V and 0 bases at J, leaving 5 bases unmatched. For the CDR3, the DNA is TGCGCCAGCAGTGTCCGGCGGGGGGACTCCTACGAGCAGTACTTC. It encodes CASSVRRGDSYEQYF.

This clone was observed a few times. This chain uses TRBV11-2 with TRBJ2-7; TRBD2 aligns across 7 bases. CDR3 length equals 12 residues. Germline CDR1 and CDR2: SGHAT and FQNNGV. CDR3 residues: CASSIGGDEQYF. CDR3 nucleotide sequence: TGTGCTAGCTCCATTGGGGGGGACGAGCAGTACTTC.

V and J are TRBV28 and TRBJ2-5; 7 nucleotides agree with TRBD1. The junction had 13 bases not matched to a gene; V was cut back by 8 bases and J by 1 base. This CDR3 comprises 16 residues. Germline V CDR1 and CDR2: MDHEN, SYDVKM. CDR3 sequence (DNA): TGTGCCAGCGGGCCGCGACAGGGCCGGAGCCAAGAGACCCAGTACTTC. The encoded protein is CASGPRQGRSQETQYF. Based on the CDR3 plus reference TRBV28 and TRBJ2-5, the full variable domain is DVKVTQSSRYLVKRTGEKVFLECVQDMDHENMFWYRQDPGLGLRLIYFSYDVKMKEKGDIPEGYSVSREKKERFSLILESASTNQTSMYLCASGPRQGRSQETQYFGPGTRLLVL.

V gene TRBV4-2 combines with J gene TRBJ1-6; possible D gene TRBD1, 6 bases. CDR3 size: 16 residues. V was trimmed by 1 base and J by 6 bases, leaving 13 bases between them. Germline V gene lookup returns CDR1 LGHNA and CDR2 YNFKEQ. The CDR3 protein is CASSQGTAFSNSPLHF. The CDR3 nucleotides read TGTGCCAGCAGCCAAGGGACAGCCTTTTCTAATTCACCCCTCCACTTT.

The chain joins TRBV28 to TRBJ1-2, with 10 bases identical to TRBD1. The CDR3 consists of 13 residues. J lost 14 bases, V lost 3 bases, and 9 bases had no gene match. CDR1 and CDR2 from the germline V gene are MDHEN and SYDVKM. In DNA form, the CDR3 reads TGTGCCAGCAGTTTCCCCGACAGGGGGCCCGGGACCTTC. It yields the protein CASSFPDRGPGTF.